The 17 T cell receptor beta chains presented below share a single source sample, sequenced in a study of blood T cell repertoires in COVID-19. Assay used: immunoSEQ multiplex PCR; TCRdb lists only in-frame clones, some missing. This sample has 140,000 to 150,000 clones, with 87% found just once. The sequenced sample was PBMCs or T cells enriched from blood (not recorded which). The receptor source for this set is a man aged 55 to 70 who had recovered from COVID-19.

The chain has TRBV18 and TRBJ1-2; tentatively, D is TRBD1 (5 bases). CDR1 is KGHSH and CDR2 is LQKENI in the germline V gene. The CDR3 consists of 13 residues. The ends were cut back, 5 bases at V and 5 bases at J, with 12 bases in the middle. CDR3 in amino acids: CASSVGEEYGYTF. The CDR3, as DNA: TGTGCCAGCTCAGTGGGGGAGGAATATGGCTACACCTTC. Drawing the rest from reference TRBV18 and TRBJ1-2, the complete variable domain is NAGVMQNPRHLVRRRGQEARLRCSPMKGHSHVYWYRQLPEEGLKFMVYLQKENIIDESGMPKERFSAEFPKEGPSILRIQQVVRGDSAAYFCASSVGEEYGYTFGSGTRLTVV.

The chain carries TRBV28 and TRBJ1-5, with D perhaps matching TRBD1 (5 bases). There are 14 residues in the CDR3. Germline V gene sequence: CDR1 MDHEN, CDR2 SYDVKM. V lost 4 bases, J lost 7 bases, and 14 bases lay in between. In DNA, the CDR3 is TGTGCCAGCAGTTCCAGGGTGTTCATGCAGCCCCAGCATTTT. Its protein is CASSSRVFMQPQHF.

The V gene is TRBV2, the J gene TRBJ1-4, with D tentatively TRBD1 (5 bases). This CDR3 has 14 residues. V was shortened by 3 bases and J by 5 bases, with 10 bases between the two germline ends. The germline CDR1 and CDR2 sequences are SNHLY and FYNNEI. The DNA of the CDR3 is TGTGCCAGCAGTGAGCAGGGATGGAATGAAAAACTGTTTTTT. This gives the protein CASSEQGWNEKLFF.

The chain uses TRBV9 and TRBJ2-1, with TRBD1 identical over 8 bases. V lost 4 bases to trimming and J lost 6 bases; unmatched junction nucleotides: 12. Per the germline V gene, CDR1 is SGDLS and CDR2 is YYNGEE. The CDR3 consists of 16 residues. The CDR3 spells CASSITGGSPPNEQFF. The CDR3 DNA follows: TGTGCCAGCAGCATAACAGGGGGAAGCCCTCCCAATGAGCAGTTCTTC.

This chain uses TRBV1 with TRBJ2-3; the table's D call of TRBD2 was not tested on the DNA. TRBV1 is classified as a pseudogene. The CDR3 runs 18 residues. The CDR3 DNA sequence: TGCACCAGCAGCCGCAGTGCGAGGGTGGTGGGTACCACAGATACGCAGTATTTT. The encoded protein is CTSSRSARVVGTTDTQYF.

The rearrangement links TRBV24-1 to TRBJ2-6; D uncertain. V was clipped by 6 bases and J by 0 bases, with 11 bases between them. CDR1 and CDR2 (germline): KGHDR, SFDVKD. The CDR3 consists of 16 residues. The CDR3 DNA follows: TGTGCCACCAGTAACCAGGCTTACTCTGGGGCCAACGTCCTGACTTTC. Protein product: CATSNQAYSGANVLTF.

The chain links TRBV7-9 to TRBJ2-1, with 10 bases that match TRBD2. The germline gives CDR1 SEHNR, CDR2 FQNEAQ (reference sequence). The trim removed 11 bases at V and 4 bases at J, leaving 5 bases unmatched. CDR3 length equals 13 residues. Here the CDR3 DNA reads TGTGCCGGCGAGACTAGCGGGTACAATGAGCAGTTCTTC. Translation: CAGETSGYNEQFF.

This chain links TRBV28 with TRBJ2-7, with a possible D match to TRBD2 (7 bases). Germline V gives CDR1 MDHEN, CDR2 SYDVKM. Trimming removed 7 bases from V and 1 base from J, with 17 bases in between. CDR3 length: 15 residues. The CDR3 DNA follows: TGTGCCAGCACCCCGCGGGGGCAACCATCCTACGAGCAGTACTTC. Amino acids: CASTPRGQPSYEQYF.

The gene calls are TRBV5-4 and TRBJ2-7; possibly TRBD2 for D (5 bases). Trimming left V 0 bases short and J 0 bases short, with 10 bases between. CDR1 is SGHNT, CDR2 YYREEE, per germline (reference sequence). The CDR3 consists of 15 residues. The chain's CDR3 is CASSLAGGRSYEQYF. CDR3 DNA sequence: TGTGCCAGCAGCTTGGCAGGAGGCCGCTCCTACGAGCAGTACTTC.

The rearrangement uses TRBV6-5 and TRBJ2-7, with D tentatively TRBD2 (7 bases). CDR1 and CDR2 (germline): MNHEY, SVGAGI. This CDR3 contains 13 residues. V lost 2 bases, J lost 6 bases, and 11 bases lay in between. CDR3: CASSYGEGGEQYF. DNA for the CDR3: TGTGCCAGCAGTTACGGGGAGGGGGGCGAGCAGTACTTC.

The CDR3 sequence is CASSISLVLNEQFF. In DNA, the CDR3 is TGTGCCAGTAGTATAAGCCTAGTGCTCAATGAGCAGTTCTTC. The rearrangement uses TRBV19 and TRBJ2-1, with D uncertain. This CDR3 has 14 residues. Trimming pared 2 bases from V and 6 bases from J, leaving 11 bases between. Germline V gene sequence: CDR1 LNHDA, CDR2 SQIVND (reference sequence). Supplemented by reference TRBV19 and TRBJ2-1, the full variable domain reads DGGITQSPKYLFRKEGQNVTLSCEQNLNHDAMYWYRQDPGQGLRLIYYSQIVNDFQKGDIAEGYSVSREKKESFPLTVTSAQKNPTAFYLCASSISLVLNEQFFGPGTRLTVL.

V and J are TRBV6-4 and TRBJ2-2; D perhaps matches TRBD2 (5 bases). The CDR3 loop spans 13 amino acids. From germline, CDR1 is MRHNA and CDR2 SNTAGT. Trimming pared 9 bases from V and 3 bases from J, leaving 11 bases between. CDR3 nucleotide sequence: TGTGCCAGAAATTCGGGGTACACCGGGGAGCTGTTTTTT. Encoded protein: CARNSGYTGELFF.

This rearrangement joins TRBV28 to TRBJ2-7; TRBD1 is a possible D gene (6 bases). Per germline, CDR1 MDHEN and CDR2 SYDVKM. Trimming removed 10 bases from V and 2 bases from J, with 12 bases in between. The CDR3 runs 12 residues. The CDR3 sequence: CATLGQTYEQYF. CDR3 coding DNA: TGTGCCACCTTAGGACAGACCTACGAGCAGTACTTC.

The gene calls are TRBV28 and TRBJ2-1, with 7 bases identical to TRBD2. The CDR3 spans 15 residues. Per germline, CDR1 MDHEN and CDR2 SYDVKM. V shed 6 bases, J shed 5 bases, and the junction held 10 bases outside the gene matches. CDR3 coding DNA: TGTGCCAGCAGCCCTCAAGACGGGGGGAACAATGAGCAGTTCTTC. Protein: CASSPQDGGNNEQFF.

The chain carries TRBV3-1 (or the pseudogene TRBV3-2) and TRBJ1-2; D ambiguous. This CDR3 has 15 residues. Germline CDR1 reads LGHDT; CDR2 reads YNNKEL (reference sequence). Deletions cut 0 bases from V and 4 bases from J, with 12 bases between. The CDR3 protein is CASSQDAETFYGYTF. The DNA for the CDR3 is TGTGCCAGCAGCCAAGATGCAGAGACTTTCTATGGCTACACCTTC.

CDR3 loop: CASSKEAPAGGPDTGELFF. The CDR3 DNA sequence: TGTGCCAGCAGCAAAGAGGCCCCAGCGGGAGGGCCGGACACCGGGGAGCTGTTTTTT. V usage is TRBV21-1 and J usage is TRBJ2-2; TRBD2, the table's D call, lacks a check against the DNA. TRBV21-1 is a known pseudogene. The CDR3 is 19 amino acids.

The V call is TRBV7-9, the J call TRBJ1-1; 7 bases line up with TRBD1. CDR1 is SEHNR and CDR2 is FQNEAQ in the germline V gene (reference sequence). CDR3 length: 13 amino acids. V was pared by 4 bases and J by 3 bases, with 2 bases of the junction left unmatched. CDR3 loop: CASSWQGDTEAFF. As DNA, the CDR3 is TGTGCCAGCAGCTGGCAGGGGGACACTGAAGCTTTCTTT.